Listed below are T cell receptor beta chains from one sample, sequenced in a study of control samples from healthy donors and cancer patients. This table comes from immunoSEQ multiplex PCR, and its TCRdb copy is limited to in-frame clones, with some not included. The sample records under 150,000 clones, around 87% being singletons. Sequencing was performed on blood. The receptors stem from a man aged 55 to 70 in good health. CDR3s include the opening cysteine and the closing phenylalanine or tryptophan. The D gene is left open where the match is weak.

J gene | CDR3 length | D gene | V gene | CDR3 DNA | CDR3 protein
TRBJ1-5 | 15 | . | TRBV5-8 | TGTGCCAGCAGCTGGTATATGGAGCTCAATCAGCCCCAGCATTTT | CASSWYMELNQPQHF
TRBJ1-1 | 14 | . | TRBV19 | TGTGCCAGTAGCAACGGACAGCTGAACACTGAAGCTTTCTTT | CASSNGQLNTEAFF
TRBJ2-2 | 16 | TRBD2 | TRBV5-1 | TGCGCCAGCAGCTTGGCCGCGCAGGGAGGGGCCGGGGAGCTGTTTTTT | CASSLAAQGGAGELFF
TRBJ1-3 | 16 | TRBD1 | TRBV2 | TGTGCCAGCAGCCCCTCGACAGGGCACTCTGGAAACACCATATATTTT | CASSPSTGHSGNTIYF
TRBJ2-2 | 14 | . | TRBV11-1 | TGTGCCAGCAGCCTAGGCTCGGGTTCCGGGGAGCTGTTTTTT | CASSLGSGSGELFF
TRBJ2-3 | 14 | . | TRBV18 | TGTGCCAGCTCACCCCAGGCCGGCACAGATACGCAGTATTTT | CASSPQAGTDTQYF
TRBJ1-5 | 15 | TRBD1 | TRBV19 | TGTGCCAGTAGTGCCACAGGGGGTTGGGGTCAGCCCCAGCATTTT | CASSATGGWGQPQHF
TRBJ1-5 | 15 | TRBD1 | TRBV19 | TGTGCCAGTAGTGGGGGACAGACTAGCAATCAGCCCCAGCATTTT | CASSGGQTSNQPQHF
TRBJ2-3 | 16 | . | TRBV9 | TGTGCCAGCAGCGTAGCGGGACACCTGACCACAGATACGCAGTATTTT | CASSVAGHLTTDTQYF
TRBJ2-3 | 16 | TRBD2 | TRBV6-6 | TGTGCCAGCAGTCGAAGCTGGCGGGGGGACACAGATACGCAGTATTTT | CASSRSWRGDTDTQYF
TRBJ2-3 | 16 | . | TRBV5-1 | TGCGCCAGCAGCACGGGGGCTGGAGCGGGCACAGATACGCAGTATTTT | CASSTGAGAGTDTQYF
TRBJ2-7 | 16 | . | TRBV2 | TGTGCCAGCAGAATACCTTTGACGGGAAGCTCCTACGAGCAGTACTTC | CASRIPLTGSSYEQYF
TRBJ1-4 | 19 | TRBD1 | TRBV18 | TGTGCCAGCTCACCACGGATGGGGACAGGTGGGAGCTATAATGAAAAACTGTTTTTT | CASSPRMGTGGSYNEKLFF
TRBJ1-2 | 12 | . | TRBV28 | TGTGCCAGCAGAGGGGGTAACTATGGCTACACCTTC | CASRGGNYGYTF
TRBJ1-2 | 14 | . | TRBV6-5 | TGTGCCAGCAGACCCCTACAGGGAAACTATGGCTACACCTTC | CASRPLQGNYGYTF
TRBJ1-4 | 15 | TRBD1 | TRBV9 | TGTGCCAGCAGCTCGACAGGGGCAACTAATGAAAAACTGTTTTTT | CASSSTGATNEKLFF
TRBJ1-1 | 16 | . | TRBV7-9 | TGTGCCAGCAGCATTGAAAGTGGGATTCTGAACACTGAAGCTTTCTTT | CASSIESGILNTEAFF
TRBJ2-5 | 14 | . | TRBV19 | TGTGCCAGTAGTACCCGACAAGGACTAGAGACCCAGTACTTC | CASSTRQGLETQYF
TRBJ1-2 | 13 | TRBD1 | TRBV11-2 | TGTGCCAGCAGCATGACAGGGGTAGATGGCTACACCTTC | CASSMTGVDGYTF
TRBJ2-1 | 12 | . | TRBV7-3 | TGTGCCAGCAGCTCCCAGACGAATGAGCAGTTCTTC | CASSSQTNEQFF
TRBJ1-6 | 15 | TRBD1 | TRBV19 | TGTGCCAGTAGTATGGACAGGTCTGGCTTCTCACCCCTCCACTTT | CASSMDRSGFSPLHF
TRBJ1-5 | 12 | TRBD1 | TRBV13 | TGTGCCAGCAGCGCACAGGGGCAGCCCCAGCATTTT | CASSAQGQPQHF
TRBJ1-5 | 15 | TRBD1 | TRBV19 | TGTGCCAGTATTCTCGGGGGACAGGGTAATCAGCCCCAGCATTTT | CASILGGQGNQPQHF
TRBJ1-6 | 14 | . | TRBV2 | TGTGCCAGCAGTGTTGCCAGGGGTAATTCACCCCTCCACTTT | CASSVARGNSPLHF
TRBJ1-4 | 15 | . | TRBV2 | TGTGCCAGCAGTCGGGAAAGCCTAATAATGAGGGAACTGTTTTTT | CASSRESLIMRELFF